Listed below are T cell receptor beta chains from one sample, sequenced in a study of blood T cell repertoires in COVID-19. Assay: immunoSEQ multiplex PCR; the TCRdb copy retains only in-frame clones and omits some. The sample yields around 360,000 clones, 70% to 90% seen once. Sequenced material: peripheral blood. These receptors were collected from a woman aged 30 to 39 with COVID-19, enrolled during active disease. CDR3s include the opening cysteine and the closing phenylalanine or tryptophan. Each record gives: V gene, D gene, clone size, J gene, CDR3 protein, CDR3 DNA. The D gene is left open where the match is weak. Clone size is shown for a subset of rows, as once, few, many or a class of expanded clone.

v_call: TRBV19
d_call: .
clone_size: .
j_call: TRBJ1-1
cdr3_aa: CASRIPMNTEAFF
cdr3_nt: TGTGCCAGTAGAATTCCTATGAACACTGAAGCTTTCTTT

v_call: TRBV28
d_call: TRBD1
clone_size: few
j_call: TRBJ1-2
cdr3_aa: CASSPDRVVGYTF
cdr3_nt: TGTGCCAGCAGCCCAGACAGGGTCGTTGGCTACACCTTC

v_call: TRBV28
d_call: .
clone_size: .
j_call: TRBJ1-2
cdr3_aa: CASTNKYGYTF
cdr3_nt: TGTGCCAGCACCAACAAATATGGCTACACCTTC

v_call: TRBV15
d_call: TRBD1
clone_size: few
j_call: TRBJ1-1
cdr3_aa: CATSTDRVTNTEAFF
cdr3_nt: TGTGCCACCAGCACCGACAGGGTGACGAACACTGAAGCTTTCTTT

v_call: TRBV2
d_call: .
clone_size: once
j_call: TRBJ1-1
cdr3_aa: CASSFPDRNTEAFF
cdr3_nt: TGTGCCAGCAGTTTCCCGGACAGGAACACTGAAGCTTTCTTT

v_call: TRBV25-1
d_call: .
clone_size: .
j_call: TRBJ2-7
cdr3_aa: CASSEIGTEHEQYF
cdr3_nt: TGTGCCAGCAGTGAAATAGGCACAGAGCACGAGCAGTACTTC

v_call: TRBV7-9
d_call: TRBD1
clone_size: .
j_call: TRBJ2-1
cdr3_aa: CASSRGTGTLYNEQFF
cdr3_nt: TGTGCCAGCAGCCGTGGGACAGGGACACTCTACAATGAGCAGTTCTTC

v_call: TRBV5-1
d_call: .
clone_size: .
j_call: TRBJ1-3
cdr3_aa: CASSLGDTGNTIYF
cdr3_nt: TGCGCCAGCAGCTTGGGAGACACTGGAAACACCATATATTTT

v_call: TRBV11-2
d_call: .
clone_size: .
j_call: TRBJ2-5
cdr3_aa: CASSSAGGWARTLQETQYF
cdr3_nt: TGTGCCAGCAGCTCAGCCGGGGGTTGGGCGAGAACCCTCCAAGAGACCCAGTACTTC

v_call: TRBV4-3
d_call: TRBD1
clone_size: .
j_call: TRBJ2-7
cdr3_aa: CASSQARTGPSYEQYF
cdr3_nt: TGCGCCAGCAGCCAAGCCCGGACAGGACCCTCCTACGAGCAGTACTTC

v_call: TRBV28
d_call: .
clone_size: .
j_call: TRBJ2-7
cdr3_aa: CASSLAGTYEQYF
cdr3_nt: TGTGCCAGCAGTTTGGCAGGGACCTACGAGCAGTACTTC

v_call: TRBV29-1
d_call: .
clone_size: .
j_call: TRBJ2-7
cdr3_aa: CSALAYEQYF
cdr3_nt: TGCAGCGCCCTCGCCTACGAGCAGTACTTC

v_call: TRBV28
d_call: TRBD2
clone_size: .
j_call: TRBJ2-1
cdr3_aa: CASSLGTSGYNEQFF
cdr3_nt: TGTGCCAGCAGTTTAGGGACTAGCGGCTACAATGAGCAGTTCTTC

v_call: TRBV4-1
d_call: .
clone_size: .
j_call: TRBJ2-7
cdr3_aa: CASSQDENRRAYEQYF
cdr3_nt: TGCGCCAGCAGCCAAGATGAGAACCGCAGGGCGTACGAGCAGTACTTC

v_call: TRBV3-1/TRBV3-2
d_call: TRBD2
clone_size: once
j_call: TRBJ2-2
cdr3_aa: CASSQEREGRASNTGELFF
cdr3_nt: TGTGCCAGCAGCCAAGAGCGGGAGGGCCGAGCCTCTAACACCGGGGAGCTGTTTTTT